These 10 T cell receptor beta chains came from one sample sequenced in a study of CD8 T cells in Susac syndrome. RNA in amounts of roughly 0.5 to 1 ug was reverse transcribed with random hexamers. In TCRdb, the immunoSEQ multiplex PCR reads were re-called with MiXCR into one record per CDR3 protein. The sample has around 280,000 distinct CDR3 sequences; 70% to 90% are singletons. Material for sequencing was CD8+ T cells from PBMCs. These receptor sequences come from a human donor with multiple sclerosis.

CDR3 in amino acids: CASSVGGTGGYEQYF. The CDR3 bases are TGTGCCAGCAGCGTAGGTGGGACAGGGGGCTACGAGCAGTACTTC. The rearrangement joins TRBV9 to TRBJ2-7, with 11 bases that match TRBD1. Germline-derived CDR1 and CDR2 are SGDLS and YYNGEE. The CDR3 runs to 15 residues. V lost 0 bases to trimming and J lost 3 bases; unmatched junction nucleotides: 2.

The V and J genes are TRBV11-2 and TRBJ1-4, with D hard to call. V lost 5 bases to trimming and J lost 7 bases, with 14 bases between them. The CDR3 covers 14 residues. CDR1 SGHAT and CDR2 FQNNGV come from the germline V gene. Here the CDR3 reads CASSPAVGREKLFF. The CDR3 DNA reads as TGTGCCAGCAGCCCGGCCGTCGGTCGTGAAAAACTGTTTTTT.

Here the CDR3 reads CASSLLIGLAVLPTGETQYF. CDR3 in DNA: TGTGCCAGCAGCTTGTTAATTGGACTAGCGGTACTACCAACGGGGGAGACCCAGTACTTC. V and J are TRBV5-6 and TRBJ2-5, with 10 positions matching TRBD2. Germline CDR1 reads SGHDT; CDR2 reads YYEEEE. V lost 1 base and J lost 5; bases outside the gene matches: 20. The CDR3 loop spans 20 amino acids.

This clonotype has more than one count but fewer than ten. The chain has TRBV2 and TRBJ2-3; D is perhaps TRBD1 (6 bases). Trimming removed 8 bases from V and 4 bases from J, with 13 bases in between. There are 13 residues in the CDR3. From germline, CDR1 is SNHLY and CDR2 FYNNEI. Written as DNA, the CDR3 is TGTGCCAGCCTCAGGACAGTTCCAGATACGCAGTATTTT. Translation: CASLRTVPDTQYF. Full variable domain (outside the CDR3, taken from reference TRBV2 and TRBJ2-3): EPEVTQTPSHQVTQMGQEVILRCVPISNHLYFYWYRQILGQKVEFLVSFYNNEISEKSEIFDDQFSVERPDGSNFTLKIRSTKLEDSAMYFCASLRTVPDTQYFGPGTRLTVL.

This clonotype was found a few times. The chain employs TRBV2 and TRBJ2-7; D is possibly TRBD1 or TRBD2 (5 bases each). Looked up from germline, CDR1 is SNHLY and CDR2 is FYNNEI. The CDR3 runs 12 residues. The ends were cut back, 6 bases at V and 6 bases at J, with 12 bases in the middle. For the CDR3, the DNA is TGTGCCAGCAGGGGGACGGTCCTCGAGCAGTACTTC. Its protein is CASRGTVLEQYF.

This chain uses TRBV12-3 or TRBV12-4 with TRBJ2-2, with TRBD1 matching over 10 bases. The V segment lost 5 bases and the J segment 6 bases; nucleotides outside the gene matches: 6. This CDR3 contains 15 residues. CDR3 DNA sequence: TGTGCCAGCAGTCCGGGACAGGGGTGGCCCGGGGAGCTGTTTTTT. This gives the protein CASSPGQGWPGELFF.

The chain links TRBV4-1 to TRBJ1-5, with no clear D. Germline CDR1 reads MGHRA; CDR2 reads YSYEKL. Trimming cost V 0 bases and J 4 bases, with 10 bases left between them. The CDR3 length is 15 residues. The chain's CDR3 is CASSQDRPPNQPQHF. CDR3 coding DNA: TGCGCCAGCAGCCAAGATCGTCCGCCTAATCAGCCCCAGCATTTT.

The chain has TRBV29-1 and TRBJ2-7; no reliable D call. Germline lookup yields CDR1 SQVTM and CDR2 ANQGSEA. Trimming cost V 4 bases and J 6 bases, with 7 bases left between them. This CDR3 is built from 10 residues. The CDR3 here is CSVVVGEQYF. CDR3 nucleotides: TGCAGCGTTGTAGTCGGCGAGCAGTACTTC.

The V call is TRBV27, the J call TRBJ2-5; the match to TRBD1 covers 8 bases. V was clipped by 6 bases and J by 1 base; unmatched bases: 7. This CDR3 spans 15 amino acids. Germline V gene data show CDR1 as MNHEY and CDR2 as SMNVEV (reference sequence). The CDR3 DNA sequence: TGTGCCAGCAGGACCATCGACAGGGGCCAAGAGACCCAGTACTTC. This codes for CASRTIDRGQETQYF.

J is TRBJ2-7 and V is TRBV28; the match to TRBD2 covers 11 bases. The germline gives CDR1 MDHEN, CDR2 SYDVKM. The CDR3 has 14 residues. The V segment lost 5 bases and the J segment 4 bases; nucleotides outside the gene matches: 4. CDR3 nucleotide sequence: TGTGCCAGCAGTAAGACTAGCGGGATATACGAGCAGTACTTC. Translation gives CASSKTSGIYEQYF.